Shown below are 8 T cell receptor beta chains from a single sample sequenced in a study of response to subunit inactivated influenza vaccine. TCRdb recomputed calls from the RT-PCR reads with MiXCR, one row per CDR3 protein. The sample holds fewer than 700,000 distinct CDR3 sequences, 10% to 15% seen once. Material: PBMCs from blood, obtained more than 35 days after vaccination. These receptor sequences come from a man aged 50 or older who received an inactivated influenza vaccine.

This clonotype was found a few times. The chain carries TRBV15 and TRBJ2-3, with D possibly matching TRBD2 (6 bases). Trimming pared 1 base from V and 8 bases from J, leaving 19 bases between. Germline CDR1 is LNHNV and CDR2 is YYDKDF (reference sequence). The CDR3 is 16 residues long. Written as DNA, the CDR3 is TGTGCCACCAGCAGAGGCGGGTTCTCTCAGGAGGGTACGCAGTATTTT. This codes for CATSRGGFSQEGTQYF.

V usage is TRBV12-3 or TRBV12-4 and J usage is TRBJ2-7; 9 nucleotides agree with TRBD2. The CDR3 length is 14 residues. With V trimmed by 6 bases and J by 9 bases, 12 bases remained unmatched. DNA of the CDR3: TGTGCCAGCAGGGATAGCGGGGGCCTCACGGCGCAGTACTTC. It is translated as CASRDSGGLTAQYF.

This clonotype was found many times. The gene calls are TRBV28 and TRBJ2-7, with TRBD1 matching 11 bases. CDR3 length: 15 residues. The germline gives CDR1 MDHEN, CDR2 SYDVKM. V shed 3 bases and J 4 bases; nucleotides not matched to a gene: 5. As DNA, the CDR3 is TGTGCCAGCAGTTTTCCGGACAGGGGGCTTTACGAGCAGTACTTC. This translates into CASSFPDRGLYEQYF.

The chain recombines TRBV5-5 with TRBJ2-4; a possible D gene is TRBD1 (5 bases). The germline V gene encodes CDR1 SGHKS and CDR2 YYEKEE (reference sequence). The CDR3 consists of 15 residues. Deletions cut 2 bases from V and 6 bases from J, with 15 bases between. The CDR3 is CASSLGAGQGNIQYF. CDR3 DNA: TGTGCCAGCAGCTTAGGGGCAGGGCAGGGAAACATTCAGTACTTC. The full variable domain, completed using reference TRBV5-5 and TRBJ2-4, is DAGVTQSPTHLIKTRGQQVTLRCSPISGHKSVSWYQQVLGQGPQFIFQYYEKEERGRGNFPDRFSARQFPNYSSELNVNALLLGDSALYLCASSLGAGQGNIQYFGAGTRLSVL.

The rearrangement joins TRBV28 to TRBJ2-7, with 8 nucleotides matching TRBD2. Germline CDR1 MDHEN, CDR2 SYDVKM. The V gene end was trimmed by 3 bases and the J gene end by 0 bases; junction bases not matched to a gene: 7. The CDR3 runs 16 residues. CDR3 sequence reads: CASSFSGDNPSYEQYF. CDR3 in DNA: TGTGCCAGCAGTTTTAGCGGGGACAACCCCTCCTACGAGCAGTACTTC. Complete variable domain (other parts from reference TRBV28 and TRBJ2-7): DVKVTQSSRYLVKRTGEKVFLECVQDMDHENMFWYRQDPGLGLRLIYFSYDVKMKEKGDIPEGYSVSREKKERFSLILESASTNQTSMYLCASSFSGDNPSYEQYFGPGTRLTVT.

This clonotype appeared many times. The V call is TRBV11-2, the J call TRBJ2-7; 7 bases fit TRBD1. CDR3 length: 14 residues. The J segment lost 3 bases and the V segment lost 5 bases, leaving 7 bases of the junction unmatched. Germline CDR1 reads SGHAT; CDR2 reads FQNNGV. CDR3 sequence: CASSRGTVGYEQYF. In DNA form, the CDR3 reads TGTGCCAGCAGCCGAGGGACAGTCGGCTACGAGCAGTACTTC.

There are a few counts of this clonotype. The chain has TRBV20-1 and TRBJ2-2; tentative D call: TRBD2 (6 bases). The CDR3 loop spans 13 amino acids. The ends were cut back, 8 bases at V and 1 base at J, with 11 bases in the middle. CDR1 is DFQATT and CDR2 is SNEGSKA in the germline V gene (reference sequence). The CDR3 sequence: CSLSGLNTGELFF. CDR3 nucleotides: TGCAGTCTAAGCGGGTTGAACACCGGGGAGCTGTTTTTT.

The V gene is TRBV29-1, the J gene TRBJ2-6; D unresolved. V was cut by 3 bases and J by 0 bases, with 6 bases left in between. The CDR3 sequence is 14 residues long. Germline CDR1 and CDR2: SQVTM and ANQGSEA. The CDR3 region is CSVDTASGANVLTF. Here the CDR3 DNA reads TGCAGCGTTGATACAGCCTCTGGGGCCAACGTCCTGACTTTC.